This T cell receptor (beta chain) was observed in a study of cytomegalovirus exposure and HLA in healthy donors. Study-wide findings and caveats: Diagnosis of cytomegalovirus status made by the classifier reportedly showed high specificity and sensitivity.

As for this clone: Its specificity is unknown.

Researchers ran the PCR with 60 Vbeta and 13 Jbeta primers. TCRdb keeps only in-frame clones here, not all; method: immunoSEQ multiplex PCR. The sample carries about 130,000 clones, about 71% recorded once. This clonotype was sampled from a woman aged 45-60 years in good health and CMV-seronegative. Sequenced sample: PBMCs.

CDR3 sequence reads: CASSLGAVATYEQYF. The DNA of the CDR3 is TGTGCCAGCAGTTTGGGGGCGGTAGCCACTTACGAGCAGTACTTC. The chain links TRBV28 to TRBJ2-5, with a possible D match to TRBD1 (6 bases). The DNA end is a closer match to TRBJ2-7, so the J assignment may be wrong. The CDR3 consists of 15 residues. CDR1 MDHEN and CDR2 SYDVKM come from the germline V gene.